This TCR beta chain was found in a study of PD-L1 blockade in urothelial cancer. Study-wide background: It was around 2014 that patients started atezolizumab at 1,200 mg intravenously every 3 weeks. At 3 weeks after treatment start (second dose) and again at 6 weeks, blood was analyzed.

In germline, CDR1 is GTSNPN, CDR2 SVGIG (reference sequence). The CDR3 spans 14 residues. The J segment lost 7 bases and the V segment lost 5 bases, leaving 6 bases of the junction unmatched. PCRs each included synthetic TCR analog templates spiked in. Clones were read by immunoSEQ multiplex PCR, and TCRdb kept only the in-frame ones, dropping some. The table records some 40,000 clones, 70% to 85% of them present only once. Patients had locally advanced or metastatic urothelial carcinoma. There are a few counts of this clone. The genes are TRBV30 and TRBJ1-6, with 9 bases identical to TRBD1. This sample comprised PBMCs, obtained around atezolizumab (anti-PD-L1) treatment. The sequence derives from a man between 60 and 75 years old with urothelial cancer. DNA for the CDR3: TGTGCCTGGCGGACAGGGGTTGAGAATTCACCCCTCCACTTT. Translated, it gives CAWRTGVENSPLHF.